The TCR beta chain under discussion was sequenced for a study of cytomegalovirus exposure and HLA in healthy donors. Looking at the study overall: An early data release held some 85 million unique TCRs from HLA-typed donors.

13 Jbeta primers and 60 Vbeta primers were used for the PCR. Assay: immunoSEQ multiplex PCR; the TCRdb copy retains only in-frame clones and omits some. The table for this sample gives about 96,000 clones. Study-level findings and limits: Clonal expansion, a later analysis showed, was greater in HLA-associated TCR beta chains than in equally common others. Only CMV serostatus was available as immune exposure information.

Details on this clone: Antigen: not known.

There were likely unrecorded immune exposures, though donors were nominally healthy when sampled. CDR1 and CDR2 (germline): SGDLS, YYNGEE. V lost 0 bases, J lost 8 bases, and 7 bases stayed unmatched. This CDR3 has 14 amino acids. The TCR originated in a woman in her 30s in good health and CMV-seronegative. The chain uses TRBV9 and TRBJ1-1, with TRBD1 matching 7 bases. Sequenced material: PBMCs. For the CDR3, the DNA is TGTGCCAGCAGCGTAGGGGGGGACAGAGAGGAAGCTTTCTTT. It is translated as CASSVGGDREEAFF.